The 26 T cell receptor beta chains below come from one sample, sequenced in a study of memory CD4+ T cells and cytomegalovirus serostatus. Single viable CD3+CD4+CD8-CD45RO+ cells were sorted as the memory CD4+ T cells. Profiled with immunoSEQ multiplex PCR; TCRdb holds only in-frame clones, not every one. The table lists tens of thousands of clones, 60% to 75% of them singletons. Sequenced input: memory CD4+ T cells from blood. These TCRs come from an adult in good health and CMV-seropositive.

V and J are TRBV2 and TRBJ1-2; D gene uncertain. The CDR3 covers 14 residues. The V gene lost 8 bases and the J gene lost 7 bases, with 20 bases spanning the gap. Germline V gene lookup returns CDR1 SNHLY and CDR2 FYNNEI. CDR3 residues: CASAGGSSKGGYTF. CDR3 in DNA: TGTGCCAGCGCAGGAGGGTCTAGCAAGGGTGGCTACACCTTC.

V is TRBV4-3 and J is TRBJ1-1, with D possibly TRBD1 on 6 matching bases. The CDR3 is 15 residues long. Per the germline V gene, CDR1 is LGHNA and CDR2 is YSLEER. V shed 0 bases and J shed 1 base, with 9 bases lying between them. The CDR3 DNA is TGCGCCAGCAGCCAAGATTGGGGGCGGAACACTGAAGCTTTCTTT. As protein: CASSQDWGRNTEAFF.

The chain has TRBV5-1 and TRBJ2-3, with D possibly being TRBD2 (5 bases). The CDR3 has 13 residues. CDR1 and CDR2 from the germline V gene are SGHRS and YFSETQ. Between the trimmed V and J ends, which lost 4 bases and 4 bases, there was a span of 10 bases. CDR3: CASSDLAPDTQYF. For the CDR3, the DNA is TGCGCCAGCAGCGATCTAGCCCCAGATACGCAGTATTTT.

V and J are TRBV7-9 and TRBJ2-1, with D unresolved. Germline lookup yields CDR1 SEHNR and CDR2 FQNEAQ (reference sequence). With 0 bases removed from V and 7 bases from J, the gap between germline ends came to 10 bases. The CDR3 contains 14 residues. The CDR3 DNA sequence: TGTGCCAGCAGCTTAGCCGGCCCCTTGAATGAGCAGTTCTTC. It yields the protein CASSLAGPLNEQFF.

This chain uses TRBV6-1 with TRBJ2-7; D is unclear. The CDR3 is made up of 15 amino acids. Trimming stripped 3 bases from V and 4 bases from J, with 16 bases between. Germline-derived CDR1 and CDR2 are MNHNS and SASEGT. The CDR3 DNA reads TGTGCCAGCAGTGAGACGCCTGCTGCCCCGTACGAGCAGTACGTC. It encodes CASSETPAAPYEQYV.

V and J are TRBV7-2 and TRBJ2-2; maybe TRBD1 (5 bases). The CDR3 contains 16 residues. Per the germline V gene, CDR1 is SGHTA and CDR2 is FQGNSA. V lost 3 bases to trimming and J lost 3 bases, with 14 bases between them. The CDR3 reads CASSFVRVLDTGELFF. The DNA for the CDR3 is TGTGCCAGCAGCTTTGTCAGGGTATTGGACACCGGGGAGCTGTTTTTT.

This chain links TRBV21-1 with TRBJ2-7. TRBV21-1 is a known pseudogene. The CDR3 sequence is 12 residues long. CDR3: CAHQGQTYEQYV. The CDR3 bases are TGTGCCCACCAAGGTCAAACCTACGAGCAGTACGTC.

The chain has TRBV15 and TRBJ2-1; TRBD1 matches at 8 bases. The CDR3 is made up of 15 amino acids. CDR1 is LNHNV, CDR2 YYDKDF, per germline (reference sequence). With V trimmed by 1 base and J by 6 bases, 5 bases remained unmatched. This CDR3 reads CATSRGGQGANEQFF. CDR3 nucleotide sequence: TGTGCCACCAGCAGAGGTGGGCAGGGGGCCAATGAGCAGTTCTTC.

This chain connects TRBV11-3 to TRBJ2-7, with 8 bases matching TRBD1. The CDR3 sequence is 13 residues long. The ends lost 1 base at V and 7 bases at J; junction bases unmatched: 3. From germline, CDR1 is SGHNT and CDR2 YENEEA. The chain's CDR3 is CASSLGTGLEQYF. Written as DNA, the CDR3 is TGTGCCAGCAGCTTAGGGACAGGGCTTGAGCAGTACTTC. The full variable domain, its missing parts supplied by reference TRBV11-3 and TRBJ2-7, is EAGVVQSPRYKIIEKKQPVAFWCNPISGHNTLYWYLQNLGQGPELLIRYENEEAVDDSQLPKDRFSAERLKGVDSTLKIQPAELGDSAVYLCASSLGTGLEQYFGPGTRLTVT.

This chain links TRBV7-9 with TRBJ1-1; D is uncertain. Germline CDR1 is SEHNR and CDR2 is FQNEAQ (reference sequence). Trimming removed 5 bases at V and 6 bases at J, with 13 bases between. CDR3 length equals 13 residues. This chain's CDR3 is CASSPVFHAEAFF. The CDR3 nucleotides are TGTGCCAGCAGCCCCGTGTTTCACGCTGAAGCTTTCTTT.

The V call is TRBV7-2, the J call TRBJ1-5, with D hard to call. CDR1 is SGHTA and CDR2 is FQGNSA in the germline V gene. CDR3 length: 12 amino acids. Trimming took 5 bases from V and 5 from J, leaving 7 bases between them. For the CDR3, the DNA is TGTGCCAGCAGCCTAAACTATCAGCCCCAGCATTTT. This codes for CASSLNYQPQHF.

The genes are TRBV6-6 and TRBJ2-1; 14 bases match TRBD2. The CDR3 has 15 amino acids. CDR1 and CDR2 from the germline V gene are MNHNY and SVGAGI (reference sequence). Losses at the gene ends were 2 bases for V and 10 bases for J; bases not matched to a gene: 4. CDR3 bases: TGTGCCAGCAGTTACGGGACTAGCGGGAGAGGGGAGCAGTTCTTC. Residues: CASSYGTSGRGEQFF.

The J gene is TRBJ2-3, the V gene TRBV25-1, with a weak D call TRBD2 (7 bases). CDR1 and CDR2 from the germline V gene are MGHDK and SYGVNS. The V gene lost 6 bases and the J gene lost 4 bases, with 14 bases spanning the gap. The CDR3 runs to 14 residues. The CDR3 coding sequence is TGTGCCAGCAGGAGGGGGGGGCTGTCAGATACGCAGTATTTT. Translation gives CASRRGGLSDTQYF.

The chain recombines TRBV11-2 with TRBJ1-1; the D is unclear. There are 14 residues in the CDR3. Germline CDR1 and CDR2: SGHAT and FQNNGV. The V gene lost 5 bases and the J gene lost 2 bases, with 12 bases spanning the gap. In DNA form, the CDR3 reads TGTGCCAGCAGCCTATACCAGAGAAACACTGAAGCTTTCTTT. Its translation is CASSLYQRNTEAFF.

The chain carries TRBV5-1 and TRBJ2-5, with TRBD2 identical over 8 bases. Germline CDR1 and CDR2: SGHRS and YFSETQ. J gave up 0 bases and V 0 bases, and 4 bases lay outside the gene matches. The CDR3 loop spans 16 amino acids. In DNA form, the CDR3 reads TGCGCCAGCAGCTTGGCCCCAGCGGGGGACCAAGAGACCCAGTACTTC. Amino acids: CASSLAPAGDQETQYF. The entire variable domain, with the rest obtained from reference TRBV5-1 and TRBJ2-5, is as follows: KAGVTQTPRYLIKTRGQQVTLSCSPISGHRSVSWYQQTPGQGLQFLFEYFSETQRNKGNFPGRFSGRQFSNSRSEMNVSTLELGDSALYLCASSLAPAGDQETQYFGPGTRLLVL.

The J gene is TRBJ2-7, the V gene TRBV27, with TRBD1 identical over 8 bases. Germline CDR1 is MNHEY and CDR2 is SMNVEV (reference sequence). V trimming: 6 bases; J trimming: 4 bases; junction bases outside the gene matches: 14. The CDR3 contains 16 residues. The CDR3 reads CASSYIGSGGKYEQYF. The CDR3, as DNA: TGTGCCAGCAGCTATATCGGTTCAGGGGGCAAGTACGAGCAGTACTTC.

The chain is built from TRBV7-2 and TRBJ2-5; the match to TRBD1 covers 9 bases. The ends lost 4 bases at V and 5 bases at J; junction bases unmatched: 17. CDR1 and CDR2 (germline): SGHTA, FQGNSA. This CDR3 spans 18 amino acids. Here the CDR3 DNA reads TGTGCCAGCAGCTACAGAGGTGGTGGACAGGGGAGCGGGGAGACCCAGTACTTC. It codes for CASSYRGGGQGSGETQYF. Supplemented by reference TRBV7-2 and TRBJ2-5, the full variable domain reads GAGVSQSPSNKVTEKGKDVELRCDPISGHTALYWYRQSLGQGLEFLIYFQGNSAPDKSGLPSDRFSAERTGGSVSTLTIQRTQQEDSAVYLCASSYRGGGQGSGETQYFGPGTRLLVL.

The chain is built from TRBV6-1 and TRBJ1-5; a possible D gene is TRBD1 (5 bases). The V gene's germline CDR1 is MNHNS and CDR2 SASEGT. Trimming removed 1 base at V and 0 bases at J, with 10 bases between. CDR3 size: 16 residues. The CDR3 nucleotides read TGTGCCAGCAGTGAAGGGGCAGGGTATAGCAATCAGCCCCAGCATTTT. As protein: CASSEGAGYSNQPQHF.

The rearrangement joins TRBV4-2 to TRBJ2-7; 9 bases match TRBD2. Germline V CDR1 and CDR2: LGHNA, YNFKEQ. V gave up 0 bases and J gave up 3 bases; unmatched junction bases: 6. The CDR3 covers 16 residues. As DNA, the CDR3 is TGTGCCAGCAGCCAAGAGATAGATAGCGGGAGCTACGAGCAGTACTTC. Its protein is CASSQEIDSGSYEQYF.

The chain joins TRBV6-6 to TRBJ2-7; TRBD2 is a possible D gene (6 bases). Trimming pared 2 bases from V and 1 base from J, leaving 6 bases between. The CDR3 covers 13 residues. CDR1 MNHNY and CDR2 SVGAGI come from the germline V gene (reference sequence). The DNA of the CDR3 is TGTGCCAGCAGTTACAGCGGGTCCTACGAGCAGTACTTC. As protein: CASSYSGSYEQYF.

The chain combines TRBV27 with TRBJ2-1; D remains unclear. The CDR3 is made up of 16 amino acids. With 4 bases removed from V and 0 bases from J, the gap between germline ends came to 13 bases. Germline V CDR1 and CDR2: MNHEY, SMNVEV (reference sequence). CDR3: CASSSYGRRSYNEQFF. The CDR3 nucleotides are TGTGCCAGCAGTTCCTATGGACGCCGCTCCTACAATGAGCAGTTCTTC.

The gene calls are TRBV7-6 and TRBJ2-7; 11 bases map to TRBD2. Germline CDR1 reads SGHVS; CDR2 reads FNYEAQ. Trimming took 2 bases from V and 7 from J; bases not matched to a gene: 7. CDR3 length equals 15 residues. The CDR3 nucleotides read TGTGCCAGCAGCTTAATAGCGGGAGGGGTTTGGGAGCAGTACTTC. Translating it yields CASSLIAGGVWEQYF.

The rearrangement joins TRBV7-2 to TRBJ2-3; possible D gene TRBD1, 5 bases. Trimming pared 3 bases from V and 4 bases from J, leaving 11 bases between. CDR1 and CDR2 (germline): SGHTA, FQGNSA. The CDR3 spans 14 residues. The CDR3 DNA reads TGTGCCAGCAGCTTCAGTAGGGGCCCAGATACGCAGTATTTT. Protein: CASSFSRGPDTQYF.

The rearrangement uses TRBV2 and TRBJ2-2; D ambiguous. Germline CDR1 is SNHLY and CDR2 is FYNNEI. Trimming shortened V by 6 bases and J by 4 bases, and 9 bases separated the two germline ends. The length of the CDR3 is 13 residues. CDR3 region: CASRPVGTGELFF. Here the CDR3 DNA reads TGTGCCAGCAGACCTGTAGGCACCGGGGAGCTGTTTTTT.

The gene calls are TRBV27 and TRBJ2-2, with a weak D call TRBD2 (6 bases). V lost 7 bases to trimming and J lost 1 base, with 16 bases between them. Germline V CDR1 and CDR2: MNHEY, SMNVEV (reference sequence). CDR3 length: 16 amino acids. The CDR3 sequence: CASTSRLGQNTGELFF. CDR3 DNA sequence: TGTGCCAGCACCTCTCGACTAGGACAGAACACCGGGGAGCTGTTTTTT.

The chain employs TRBV5-4 and TRBJ2-2; D ambiguous. V was trimmed by 3 bases and J by 5 bases, leaving 5 bases between them. Germline CDR1 is SGHNT and CDR2 is YYREEE (reference sequence). The CDR3 has 12 residues. CDR3 DNA: TGTGCCAGCAGCTCGGAGACCGGGGAGCTGTTTTTT. Residues: CASSSETGELFF.